A selection of T cell receptor beta chains follows, all from one sample in a study of blood T cell repertoires in COVID-19. Profiled with immunoSEQ multiplex PCR; TCRdb holds only in-frame clones, not every one. Among 160,000 or so clones listed, about 86% were seen once. The sample consisted of peripheral blood. These receptors originate from a woman in her sixties or seventies with COVID-19, enrolled during active disease. Both conserved end residues are part of each CDR3. The D gene is left open where the match is weak. Rows may omit the clone size; those that give it use once, few, many or a size class.

j_call d_call v_call clone_size cdr3_aa cdr3_nt
TRBJ1-6 - TRBV11-3 few CASSQAANSPLHF TGTGCCAGCAGCCAGGCCGCTAATTCACCCCTCCACTTT
TRBJ1-1 - TRBV3-1/TRBV3-2 - CASLGVGTEAFF TGTGCCAGTTTAGGGGTTGGCACTGAAGCTTTCTTT
TRBJ2-1 - TRBV5-4 few CASSRWEGDEQFF TGTGCCAGCAGCCGGTGGGAGGGGGACGAGCAGTTCTTC
TRBJ1-1 - TRBV2 - CASSEGGADTEAFF TGTGCCAGCAGTGAAGGCGGCGCGGACACTGAAGCTTTCTTT
TRBJ1-5 - TRBV7-2 - CASSVQGNQPQHF TGTGCCAGCAGCGTACAGGGAAATCAGCCCCAGCATTTT
TRBJ2-5 - TRBV5-4 - CASSLTGVSHVETQYF TGTGCCAGCAGCTTAACTGGAGTGAGTCATGTGGAGACCCAGTACTTC
TRBJ2-3 - TRBV28 - CASSFRASFTDTQYF TGTGCCAGCAGTTTCAGGGCCTCATTCACAGATACGCAGTATTTT
TRBJ1-2 - TRBV19 - CASTQTEVTGYGYTF TGTGCCAGTACCCAAACCGAGGTCACGGGCTATGGCTACACCTTC
TRBJ2-7 - TRBV5-6 - CASSGGGRLNLRGQYF TGTGCCAGCAGCGGGGGCGGGCGCCTAAACTTACGAGGACAGTACTTC
TRBJ2-2 TRBD2 TRBV2 - CASKPSGGFPGELFF TGTGCCAGCAAGCCTAGCGGGGGGTTTCCCGGGGAGCTGTTTTTT
TRBJ1-1 - TRBV25-1 - CASSDIRGTLEAFF TGTGCCAGCAGTGACATTAGAGGGACTCTCGAAGCTTTCTTT
TRBJ1-2 TRBD1 TRBV6-1 - CASSDLRTGRLNYGYTF TGTGCCAGCAGTGACCTCCGGACAGGGCGGTTGAACTATGGCTACACCTTC
TRBJ2-3 - TRBV3-1/TRBV3-2 - CASTVGAASTDTQYF TGTGCCAGCACGGTGGGTGCGGCGAGCACAGATACGCAGTATTTT
TRBJ2-1 - TRBV2 once CASSGVQAGEQFF TGTGCCAGCAGTGGGGTCCAAGCCGGGGAGCAGTTCTTC
TRBJ1-1 - TRBV5-1 - CASSILGGMNTEAFF TGCGCCAGCAGTATCCTTGGGGGGATGAACACTGAAGCTTTCTTT
TRBJ2-7 - TRBV2 - CASSLHGGSYEQYF TGTGCCAGCTCGCTCCATGGGGGGTCCTACGAGCAGTACTTC
TRBJ2-2 - TRBV5-1 once CASSSGTNDGGELFF TGCGCCAGCAGCTCCGGGACAAACGACGGAGGGGAGCTGTTTTTT
TRBJ1-5 - TRBV30 - CAWSNRGNQPQHF TGTGCCTGGAGTAACAGGGGCAATCAGCCCCAGCATTTT
TRBJ1-1 TRBD1 TRBV7-9 - CASSTTGGGTEAFF TGTGCCAGCAGCACGACAGGGGGCGGCACTGAAGCTTTCTTT
TRBJ2-1 - TRBV15 - CATSREGALTYNEQFF TGTGCCACCAGCAGAGAAGGGGCATTGACATACAATGAGCAGTTCTTC
TRBJ2-1 TRBD2 TRBV7-8 once CASSGSGGASNEQFF TGTGCCAGCAGCGGGAGCGGGGGGGCCAGTAATGAGCAGTTCTTC